This is a list of T cell receptor beta chains from one sample in a study of T cells in narcolepsy. The method was immunoSEQ multiplex PCR; TCRdb's version includes in-frame clones alone and lacks a portion of them. The sample holds approximately 26,000 clones, roughly 77% seen once. Sequencing input: memory (CD45RA-) CD4+ T cells from blood. These TCRs come from a human donor in good health. Each CDR3 is given with its conserved first and last residue. D genes are given only for firm matches. Clone size appears in some rows only: once, few, many, or a class for an expanded clone.

TRBD1	TRBV4-3	-	TRBJ1-3	TGCGCCAGCAGACCCGGACAGGGGTATGGAAACACCATATATTTT	CASRPGQGYGNTIYF
-	TRBV30	once	TRBJ1-2	TGTGCCTGGAGTCCCACAGATTTCTATGGCTACACCTTC	CAWSPTDFYGYTF
-	TRBV2	-	TRBJ1-6	TGTGCCAGCAGTTTCGGGAGCTTACAAAATTCACCCCTCCACTTT	CASSFGSLQNSPLHF
-	TRBV6-5	once	TRBJ1-5	TGTGCCAGCAGGGGACCTTATAGCAATCAGCCCCAGCATTTT	CASRGPYSNQPQHF
TRBD1	TRBV2	-	TRBJ1-6	TGTGCCAGCAGTTTACGACAGGGGGCTAATTCACCCCTCCACTTT	CASSLRQGANSPLHF
-	TRBV7-2	-	TRBJ2-5	TGTGCCAGCAGCTCGTCCCTTACAGGACTACGGCACCAAGAGACCCAGTACTTC	CASSSSLTGLRHQETQYF
-	TRBV28	-	TRBJ2-1	TGTGCCAGCAGTTTAGCTGGGGCGGGCGACTACAATGAGCAGTTCTTC	CASSLAGAGDYNEQFF
-	TRBV5-4	-	TRBJ1-5	TGTGCCAGCAGCCAAGTTTGGGACATCGACCAGCCCCAGCATTTT	CASSQVWDIDQPQHF
TRBD1	TRBV6-6	-	TRBJ1-1	TGTGCCAGCAGCCGACGGGGACAGGGGTACACTGAAGCTTTCTTT	CASSRRGQGYTEAFF
-	TRBV7-2	-	TRBJ2-7	TGTGCCAGCAGCCCAGGGGTGGGGTACCTCAGGGAGCAGTACTTC	CASSPGVGYLREQYF
-	TRBV4-1	few	TRBJ1-1	TGCGCCAGCAGTCCGGGAATGAACACTGAAGCTTTCTTT	CASSPGMNTEAFF
TRBD1	TRBV4-1	once	TRBJ2-7	TGCGCCAGCAGCCAAGTTCCCAGGGGGCGCGGCTACGAGCAGTACTTC	CASSQVPRGRGYEQYF
TRBD1	TRBV5-1	few	TRBJ1-5	TGTGCCAGCAGCTTCCGGACAGGGGCGAATCAGCCCCAGCATTTT	CASSFRTGANQPQHF
-	TRBV7-2	-	TRBJ1-6	TGTGCCAGCAGCTTGGGGAGGGAGTCACCCCTCCACTTT	CASSLGRESPLHF
-	TRBV30	-	TRBJ2-3	TGTGCCTGGAGTACGACAGCCACTAGCACAGATACGCAGTATTTT	CAWSTTATSTDTQYF
-	TRBV5-1	-	TRBJ1-4	TGCGCCAGCAGCTTGGCCGTGGGACGGCAAGGCGAAAAACTGTTTTTT	CASSLAVGRQGEKLFF
TRBD1	TRBV5-1	-	TRBJ2-1	TGCGCCAGCAGCTTTCTCGGGACAGGGAAAGGGGAGCAGTTCTTC	CASSFLGTGKGEQFF
-	TRBV4-1	-	TRBJ2-2	TGCGCCAGCAGCCAAGCATTGTCCGGGGTACGGTCTGGGGAGCTGTTTTTT	CASSQALSGVRSGELFF
-	TRBV30	-	TRBJ1-1	TGTGCCTGGAGTGTAGGGGACACTGAAGCTTTCTTT	CAWSVGDTEAFF
TRBD2	TRBV10-2	once	TRBJ2-1	TGCGCCAGCAGTGAGCTAGCGGGAAGGGGTGAGCAGTTCTTC	CASSELAGRGEQFF
TRBD2	TRBV5-6	few	TRBJ2-5	TGTGCCAGCAGCCCATTAGCGGGAGGGGAGGAGACCCAGTACTTC	CASSPLAGGEETQYF
-	TRBV18	few	TRBJ1-2	TGTGCCAGCTCACCAAACGGGGTTTGGGGCTACACCTTC	CASSPNGVWGYTF
-	TRBV2	few	TRBJ2-5	TGTGCCAGCAGTGAAGCGAAGGTAGCGGTCCAAGAGACCCAGTACTTC	CASSEAKVAVQETQYF
-	TRBV28	-	TRBJ1-2	TGTGCCAGCAGTTTCGTCGGGATTAATAGGCGTAACTATGGCTACACCTTC	CASSFVGINRRNYGYTF
TRBD1	TRBV15	-	TRBJ2-7	TGTGCCACCAGCAGAGGACAGGGGGCGGACTACGAGCAGTACTTC	CATSRGQGADYEQYF
TRBD2	TRBV4-2	-	TRBJ2-1	TGTGCCAGCAGCCAAGAAGGGCGGGAGAGGGCCAATGAGCAGTTCTTC	CASSQEGRERANEQFF
-	TRBV28	-	TRBJ1-2	TGTGCCAGCAGTTCCCTTTGGGAGGGACAAAACTATGGCTACACCTTC	CASSSLWEGQNYGYTF
-	TRBV6-5	-	TRBJ1-5	TGTGCCAGCAGTACCACCCCAGGGGATCAGCCCCAGCATTTT	CASSTTPGDQPQHF
-	TRBV4-1	-	TRBJ2-7	TGCGCCAGCAGCCAAGATAAACTGGGGGGCAGCGCGCGGGTTGGAGAGCAGTACTTC	CASSQDKLGGSARVGEQYF
TRBD2	TRBV5-1	-	TRBJ2-1	TGCGCCAGCAGCTTGATATTAGCGGGGGGGCCTGAGAATGAGCAGTTCTTC	CASSLILAGGPENEQFF
TRBD1	TRBV30	-	TRBJ1-2	TGTGCCTGGAGTGCCAGGACAGGGAATGGCCACACCTTC	CAWSARTGNGHTF
-	TRBV19	-	TRBJ1-5	TGTGCCAGTAGCATACAGGGAACCCCTCAGCCCCAGCATTTT	CASSIQGTPQPQHF
TRBD1	TRBV18	-	TRBJ2-6	TGTGCCAGCTCACCCCGCGACAGGGTTGGGGCCAACGTCCTGACTTTC	CASSPRDRVGANVLTF
-	TRBV9	-	TRBJ2-2	TGTGCCAGCACCCGAGGGGCAGGGGCGCAAACCGGGGAGCTGTTTTTT	CASTRGAGAQTGELFF
TRBD2	TRBV6-1	-	TRBJ2-5	TGTGCCAGCAGGGACGGGGGGGCGCGCCAAGAGACCCAGTACTTC	CASRDGGARQETQYF
TRBD1	TRBV10-1	-	TRBJ2-7	TGCGCCAGCAGTGAGTGGGGGGACAGGGAGCCCTACGAGCAGTACTTC	CASSEWGDREPYEQYF
-	TRBV28	-	TRBJ2-7	TGTGCCAGCTATTCGGGGGCGGTTCACGAGCAGTACTTC	CASYSGAVHEQYF
-	TRBV10-3	-	TRBJ2-3	TGTGCCATCAGTGAGTCCGGGGTGGGCACAGATACGCAGTATTTT	CAISESGVGTDTQYF
-	TRBV21-1	-	TRBJ2-7	TGTGCCAGCAGCAAAGCCACAGGGGGCTTCTACGAGCAGTACTTC	CASSKATGGFYEQYF
TRBD2	TRBV29-1	-	TRBJ2-7	TGCAGCGTTTCGGGACTAGCGGGACACTACGGGCAGTACTTC	CSVSGLAGHYGQYF
-	TRBV29-1	-	TRBJ2-7	TGCAGCGTAAGACACTCGGTCTACGAGCAGTACTTC	CSVRHSVYEQYF
TRBD1	TRBV19	-	TRBJ1-1	TGTGCCAGCCAGCCCTCAGGGGGCCAGTGGGACACTGAAGCTTTCTTT	CASQPSGGQWDTEAFF
TRBD2	TRBV4-3	-	TRBJ2-5	TGCGCCAGCAGCCGGTTGCGGGGGGGAGGGGAGACCCAGTACTTC	CASSRLRGGGETQYF
-	TRBV11-2	-	TRBJ1-2	TGTGCCAGCAGCTTACAGGGTACATCCTATGGCTACACCTTC	CASSLQGTSYGYTF
-	TRBV21-1	-	TRBJ1-2	TGTGCCAGCAGATCACGAACAAGACACAAACCGAACTATGGCTACACCTTC	CASRSRTRHKPNYGYTF
-	TRBV28	few	TRBJ2-7	TGTGCCAGCCGGACAGCAGGGGTAAGCTACGAGCAGTACTTC	CASRTAGVSYEQYF
-	TRBV9	-	TRBJ2-1	TGTGCCAGCAGCGTAGCCCTATACAATGAGCAGTTCTTC	CASSVALYNEQFF